The 18 T cell receptor beta chains in this list originate from one sample, sequenced in a study of blood T cell repertoires in COVID-19 (dated by TCRdb to between 2020 and 2021). Receptor libraries were prepared by the immunoSEQ multiplex PCR assay. This immuneACCESS table, as held by TCRdb, lists in-frame sequences with V and J called but not all clones. Of the missing ones, under half trace to an unresolved V gene in checked studies; the others have no known cause. The sample contains approximately 320,000 clones, 90% of them found a single time. The ten largest clones take up around 2.7% of the sample. Material for sequencing was PBMCs or T cells enriched from blood (not recorded which). The receptors originated from a man between 60 and 75 years old who had recovered from COVID-19.

CDR3 loop: CASSQDGGYEQYF. DNA for the CDR3: TGCGCCAGCAGCCAAGACGGGGGCTACGAGCAGTACTTC. The V and J genes are TRBV4-1 and TRBJ2-7; a possible D gene is TRBD2 (6 bases). CDR3 size: 13 residues. Germline CDR1 and CDR2: MGHRA and YSYEKL. Trimming shortened V by 0 bases and J by 3 bases, and 6 bases separated the two germline ends.

The J gene is TRBJ1-6, the V gene TRBV7-9; D not resolved. Germline V gene data show CDR1 as SEHNR and CDR2 as FQNEAQ (reference sequence). The CDR3 has 15 amino acids. The V and J ends lost 3 bases and 10 bases respectively, with 16 bases between them. The DNA of the CDR3 is TGTGCCAGCAGCTTTGGTTCGGAGGAGGGATCACCCCTCCACTTT. Translated: CASSFGSEEGSPLHF.

This chain connects TRBV3-1 (or the pseudogene TRBV3-2) to TRBJ2-1; 8 bases map to TRBD2. The J segment lost 5 bases and the V segment lost 2 bases, leaving 5 bases of the junction unmatched. Germline loops: CDR1 LGHDT, CDR2 YNNKEL (reference sequence). The CDR3 has 15 residues. The DNA for the CDR3 is TGTGCCAGCAGCCAATCACCGGGGGGGCACAATGAGCAGTTCTTC. It codes for CASSQSPGGHNEQFF.

The CDR3 nucleotides read TGTGCCAGTAGTATAGGGGGACGGGGGGCGCCCTCTGGAAACACCATATATTTT. Protein sequence: CASSIGGRGAPSGNTIYF. V usage is TRBV19 and J usage is TRBJ1-3; TRBD1 might be the D (6 bases). With 1 base removed from V and 0 bases from J, the gap between germline ends came to 16 bases. CDR3 length: 18 residues. Germline V lookup: CDR1 LNHDA, CDR2 SQIVND (reference sequence).

J is TRBJ2-1 and V is TRBV7-3; TRBD2 matches 10 bases. The CDR3 extends over 14 amino acids. V lost 4 bases and J lost 11; bases outside the gene matches: 8. CDR1 is SGHTA, CDR2 FQGTGA, per germline. The CDR3 DNA follows: TGTGCCAGCAGCTCGTCTAGCGGGAGTCAGCAGCAGTTCTTC. This sequence encodes CASSSSSGSQQQFF.

The chain's CDR3 is CASSRWGVTSGNTIYF. The CDR3 region has the DNA TGTGCCAGCAGCCGTTGGGGAGTGACCTCTGGAAACACCATATATTTT. This chain links TRBV14 with TRBJ1-3; D uncertain. The ends were cut back, 4 bases at V and 0 bases at J, with 13 bases in the middle. CDR1 is SGHDN and CDR2 is FVKESK in the germline V gene. The CDR3 runs 16 residues.

DNA for the CDR3: TGTGCCAGCAGATTAACAGGGATTAATCAGCCCCAGCATTTT. It specifies CASRLTGINQPQHF. The V gene is TRBV6-5, the J gene TRBJ1-5, with D possibly TRBD1 on 6 matching bases. V was trimmed by 6 bases and J by 4 bases, leaving 13 bases between them. Germline V gene lookup returns CDR1 MNHEY and CDR2 SVGAGI. This CDR3 is 14 amino acids long.

V is TRBV13 and J is TRBJ2-7; D is ambiguous. The V end was cut by 3 bases, the J end by 3 bases, with 3 bases between. There are 11 residues in the CDR3. Germline CDR1 is PRHDT and CDR2 is FYEKMQ (reference sequence). In nucleotides, the CDR3 is TGTGCCAGCAGCTTCAACTACGAGCAGTACTTC. Amino acids: CASSFNYEQYF.

The chain combines TRBV11-3 with TRBJ2-7; the D is unclear. V was clipped by 2 bases and J by 2 bases, with 13 bases between them. CDR1 SGHNT and CDR2 YENEEA come from the germline V gene. The CDR3 runs to 15 residues. Here the CDR3 reads CASSLQRRGTYEQYF. The DNA of the CDR3 is TGTGCCAGCAGCTTACAACGGAGAGGAACCTACGAGCAGTACTTC.

The genes are TRBV7-9 and TRBJ1-4; TRBD1 matches 9 bases. This CDR3 is 15 amino acids long. CDR1 is SEHNR and CDR2 is FQNEAQ in the germline V gene (reference sequence). The V segment lost 5 bases and the J segment 7 bases; nucleotides outside the gene matches: 8. CDR3: CASSPSTGGSEKLFF. In DNA, the CDR3 is TGTGCCAGCAGCCCTTCGACAGGGGGTTCTGAAAAACTGTTTTTT.

The rearrangement uses TRBV9 and TRBJ2-1; TRBD2 might be the D (5 bases). CDR1 SGDLS and CDR2 YYNGEE come from the germline V gene. This CDR3 is built from 12 residues. V was pared by 4 bases and J by 10 bases, with 12 bases between. The CDR3 region has the DNA TGTGCCAGCAGCTTCGCCGGGAAAGAGCAGTTCTTC. Protein sequence: CASSFAGKEQFF. Together with reference TRBV9 and TRBJ2-1, the CDR3 gives the full variable domain: DSGVTQTPKHLITATGQRVTLRCSPRSGDLSVYWYQQSLDQGLQFLIQYYNGEERAKGNILERFSAQQFPDLHSELNLSSLELGDSALYFCASSFAGKEQFFGPGTRLTVL.

V usage is TRBV5-1 and J usage is TRBJ2-7; 12 bases fit TRBD2. The germline gives CDR1 SGHRS, CDR2 YFSETQ. This CDR3 spans 16 amino acids. J was trimmed by 5 bases and V by 2 bases; bases with no gene match: 8. The CDR3 nucleotides read TGCGCCAGCAGCTTCATGACTAGCGGGAGTGTCAACGAGCAGTACTTC. This translates into CASSFMTSGSVNEQYF.

The J gene is TRBJ2-2, the V gene TRBV11-3; D is ambiguous. The CDR3 consists of 13 residues. The V and J ends lost 0 bases and 7 bases respectively, with 6 bases between them. The V gene's germline CDR1 is SGHNT and CDR2 YENEEA. The CDR3 region is CASSLESLGELFF. The CDR3 coding sequence is TGTGCCAGCAGCTTAGAATCTCTCGGGGAGCTGTTTTTT.

The CDR3 coding sequence is TGTGCCAGCAGCTTAGCGCGGGGAATAACTCTGGGGTCCTACAATGAGCAGTTCTTC. Protein product: CASSLARGITLGSYNEQFF. This chain connects TRBV7-9 to TRBJ2-1; weak D call: TRBD2 (6 bases). V was trimmed by 0 bases and J by 1 base, leaving 19 bases between them. The V gene's germline CDR1 is SEHNR and CDR2 FQNEAQ (reference sequence). The CDR3 is 19 residues long.

The chain recombines TRBV18 with TRBJ2-2; 11 positions match TRBD2. The ends lost 3 bases at V and 3 bases at J; junction bases unmatched: 3. CDR1 KGHSH and CDR2 LQKENI come from the germline V gene. The CDR3 consists of 16 residues. The CDR3 protein is CASSPGLAGHTGELFF. In DNA form, the CDR3 reads TGTGCCAGCTCACCCGGACTAGCGGGCCACACCGGGGAGCTGTTTTTT.

The J gene is TRBJ2-7, the V gene TRBV4-3, with a possible D match to TRBD2 (6 bases). Trimming pared 0 bases from V and 2 bases from J, leaving 11 bases between. CDR1 is LGHNA, CDR2 YSLEER, per germline. The CDR3 sequence is 15 residues long. CDR3 sequence reads: CASSQEGGVPYEQYF. The CDR3 coding sequence is TGCGCCAGCAGCCAAGAAGGCGGGGTTCCCTACGAGCAGTACTTC.

The V and J genes are TRBV9 and TRBJ1-1; D is undetermined. V lost 6 bases and J 2 bases, leaving 14 bases between the germline ends. Germline V lookup: CDR1 SGDLS, CDR2 YYNGEE. The CDR3 is made up of 14 amino acids. The CDR3 region has the DNA TGTGCCAGCAATAGAGATGGAGCAAACACTGAAGCTTTCTTT. It translates to CASNRDGANTEAFF.

The chain combines TRBV28 with TRBJ2-4; TRBD2 matches at 9 bases. CDR1 MDHEN and CDR2 SYDVKM come from the germline V gene. The CDR3 consists of 11 residues. Trimming at V came to 4 bases and at J to 14 bases, leaving 3 bases not matched to a gene. The CDR3 DNA is TGTGCCAGCAGTTCTCTAGCGGGGAAGTACTTC. Its translation: CASSSLAGKYF.